The 17 T cell receptor beta chains below were found in one sample sequenced in a study of human T cells and chemical hapten exposure. Extraction of total RNA was performed on unfractionated whole blood. TCRdb passed the 5' RACE reads through MiXCR, listing each CDR3 protein once. The sample lists tens of thousands of distinct CDR3 sequences, about 16% occurring once. Receptors originate from a female donor in good health.

This clonotype was observed a few times. The CDR3 DNA reads TGTGCCAGCAGCCCGGACAGCACTAACTATGGCTACACCTTC. Amino acids: CASSPDSTNYGYTF. The chain recombines TRBV5-4 with TRBJ1-2; possibly TRBD1 for D (6 bases). Germline V gives CDR1 SGHNT, CDR2 YYREEE (reference sequence). Trimming removed 4 bases at V and 0 bases at J, with 10 bases between. CDR3 length: 14 amino acids.

This clonotype was found once. This rearrangement joins TRBV28 to TRBJ1-4; D unresolved. The V and J ends lost 1 base and 7 bases respectively, with 7 bases between them. This CDR3 has 13 amino acids. Germline CDR1 is MDHEN and CDR2 is SYDVKM. CDR3 in DNA: TGTGCCAGCAGTTTATTGGTTGGTGAAAAACTGTTTTTT. Its protein product is CASSLLVGEKLFF.

Ten or more counts support this clonotype. CDR3: CASSPRGQGNNYGYTF. CDR3 DNA sequence: TGTGCCAGCAGTCCTAGGGGACAGGGTAATAACTATGGCTACACCTTC. V usage is TRBV12-3 or TRBV12-4 and J usage is TRBJ1-2, with 9 bases that match TRBD1. The CDR3 is 16 residues long. The junction had 8 bases not matched to a gene; V was cut back by 5 bases and J by 1 base.

This clonotype was detected only a few times. V is TRBV12-3 or TRBV12-4 and J is TRBJ1-1; D not certain. V shed 1 base and J shed 4 bases, with 10 bases lying between them. The CDR3 is 14 amino acids. CDR3 DNA sequence: TGTGCCAGCAGTTTAGAGACTTACGGCACTGAAGCTTTCTTT. This gives the protein CASSLETYGTEAFF.

The chain carries TRBV20-1 and TRBJ2-5; D might be TRBD1 (6 bases). Deletions cut 5 bases from V and 2 bases from J, with 18 bases between. Germline loops: CDR1 DFQATT, CDR2 SNEGSKA (reference sequence). The CDR3 length is 15 residues. The CDR3 reads CSAPRGRGQQETQYF. DNA for the CDR3: TGCAGTGCTCCCCGCGGAAGAGGACAGCAAGAGACCCAGTACTTC.

This clonotype was found a few times. The chain has TRBV12-3 or TRBV12-4 and TRBJ2-3; 13 bases are a match to TRBD2. This CDR3 is built from 16 residues. V lost 3 bases and J lost 1; bases outside the gene matches: 1. The CDR3 sequence is CASSFGLAGGTDTQYF. The CDR3 nucleotides are TGTGCCAGCAGTTTTGGACTAGCGGGGGGCACAGATACGCAGTATTTT.

V usage is TRBV6-2 or TRBV6-3 and J usage is TRBJ2-1, with D perhaps TRBD1 (6 bases). With 2 bases removed from V and 2 bases from J, the gap between germline ends came to 10 bases. CDR1 is MNHEY and CDR2 is SVGEGT in the germline V gene. This CDR3 has 15 amino acids. The CDR3 is CASSYEGVPYNEQFF. The CDR3 coding sequence is TGTGCCAGCAGTTACGAGGGGGTTCCCTACAATGAGCAGTTCTTC.

This sequence joins TRBV5-1 and TRBJ2-1, with 9 positions matching TRBD2. J was trimmed by 3 bases and V by 2 bases; bases with no gene match: 0. CDR3 length equals 14 residues. Looked up from germline, CDR1 is SGHRS and CDR2 is YFSETQ. The CDR3 DNA reads TGCGCCAGCAGCTTACTAGCGGGCTACAATGAGCAGTTCTTC. Translating gives CASSLLAGYNEQFF.

This clonotype has only a few counts. The chain combines TRBV28 with TRBJ1-1; 8 bases align to TRBD1. CDR3 length: 15 amino acids. V shed 5 bases, J shed 4 bases, and the junction held 9 bases outside the gene matches. CDR1 is MDHEN, CDR2 SYDVKM, per germline. This chain's CDR3 is CASSPPTGVGTEAFF. The DNA of the CDR3 is TGTGCCAGCAGTCCCCCGACAGGGGTGGGCACTGAAGCTTTCTTT.

This clonotype was seen only a few times. The chain uses TRBV4-3 and TRBJ1-4; no clear D. The CDR3 is 15 residues long. Trimming took 0 bases from V and 11 from J, leaving 16 bases between them. CDR1 is LGHNA, CDR2 YSLEER, per germline. CDR3 DNA: TGCGCCAGCAGCCAAGATCGAATGGGTTCGGGCAAACTGTTTTTT. It is translated as CASSQDRMGSGKLFF.

The chain combines TRBV5-1 with TRBJ1-1; weak D call: TRBD1 (5 bases). Per the germline V gene, CDR1 is SGHRS and CDR2 is YFSETQ. This CDR3 contains 14 residues. The V end lost 2 bases, the J end lost 6 bases, and 14 bases lay between the germline ends. The CDR3 is CASSFGGQWPEAFF. Written as DNA, the CDR3 is TGCGCCAGCAGCTTTGGGGGTCAATGGCCTGAAGCTTTCTTT.

This sequence joins TRBV7-8 and TRBJ1-2, with D possibly matching TRBD1 (5 bases). The CDR3 totals 14 residues. Trimming removed 0 bases at V and 8 bases at J, with 13 bases between. Germline V gene lookup returns CDR1 SGHVS and CDR2 FQNEAQ. In nucleotides, the CDR3 is TGTGCCAGCAGCTTAGCTGAAGGGGCGGAAGGCTACACCTTC. It translates to CASSLAEGAEGYTF.

This clonotype appeared a few times. The chain is built from TRBV28 and TRBJ2-3, with 11 bases aligning to TRBD1. With 4 bases clipped from V and 4 bases from J, the junction kept 10 bases outside the gene matches. The CDR3 contains 17 residues. CDR1 is MDHEN, CDR2 SYDVKM, per germline. The CDR3 is CASSSGRGTGGPDTQYF. CDR3 coding DNA: TGTGCCAGCAGTTCGGGGCGCGGGACAGGGGGACCAGATACGCAGTATTTT.

This clonotype was recorded at least ten times. The J gene is TRBJ2-7, the V gene TRBV12-3 or TRBV12-4, with D possibly called TRBD1 or TRBD2 (5 bases each). Trimming removed 5 bases at V and 5 bases at J, with 16 bases between. The CDR3 runs 14 residues. The CDR3, as DNA: TGTGCCAGCAGTCCTATGGGGGAAATCCACGAGCAGTACTTC. Protein product: CASSPMGEIHEQYF.

This clonotype was found a few times. The V call is TRBV7-9, the J call TRBJ1-1; D remains ambiguous. V was shortened by 3 bases and J by 3 bases, with 11 bases between the two germline ends. The CDR3 is 14 amino acids. CDR1 is SEHNR and CDR2 is FQNEAQ in the germline V gene (reference sequence). CDR3 nucleotides: TGTGCCAGCAGCTTTTCAAATCGTTACACTGAAGCTTTCTTT. Its translation: CASSFSNRYTEAFF. Full variable domain (rest looked up from reference TRBV7-9 and TRBJ1-1): DTGVSQNPRHKITKRGQNVTFRCDPISEHNRLYWYRQTLGQGPEFLTYFQNEAQLEKSRLLSDRFSAERPKGSFSTLEIQRTEQGDSAMYLCASSFSNRYTEAFFGQGTRLTVV.

The V and J genes are TRBV28 and TRBJ2-5, with unresolved D. The germline V and J ends were trimmed by 2 bases and 1 base, with 20 bases remaining between them. The CDR3 sequence is 18 residues long. CDR1 is MDHEN, CDR2 SYDVKM, per germline. In DNA form, the CDR3 reads TGTGCCAGCAGTTTAACCGCGCGTGGCGCCCCTGGCCAAGAGACCCAGTACTTC. Amino acids: CASSLTARGAPGQETQYF.

The V gene is TRBV5-4, the J gene TRBJ2-1; TRBD1 agrees at 7 bases. The CDR3 sequence is 16 residues long. Germline CDR1 and CDR2: SGHNT and YYREEE (reference sequence). After removal of 4 bases from V and 1 base from J, the junction contained 8 bases not matched to a gene. In DNA form, the CDR3 reads TGTGCCAGCAGCCCCACCGGGACAGAGTCCTACAATGAGCAGTTCTTC. It translates to CASSPTGTESYNEQFF.